This T cell receptor (beta chain) was captured in a study of shared clonotypes between healthy human individuals. Points from the study as a whole: A generally larger estimated richness was seen in naive subsets than in memory subsets.

Per the germline V gene, CDR1 is SEHNR and CDR2 is FQNEAQ (reference sequence). The CDR3 consists of 13 residues. V lost 3 bases to trimming and J lost 0 bases, with 5 bases between them. Study processing details: ImmunoSEQ output lacked quality scores and full-length reads, limiting matched filtering. The assay was immunoSEQ multiplex PCR, and TCRdb's table has in-frame clones only and misses some. V and J calls and clone size are those listed in that table; D and trimming were worked out from the DNA. Counted here are just over 2,000,000 clones, 85% to 95% occurring once; the ten biggest clones make up approximately 0.13%. Details on this clone: What it recognizes is unknown.

The source of this sequence is a man between 18 and 35 years old in good health. The rearrangement uses TRBV7-9 and TRBJ1-2; D gene ambiguous. Sequenced input: naive CD4+ T cells sorted from blood. Subset of the sample: CD45RA+ positively selected. CDR3 sequence (DNA): TGTGCCAGCAGCTTTCAGCCTAACTATGGCTACACCTTC. Residues: CASSFQPNYGYTF.